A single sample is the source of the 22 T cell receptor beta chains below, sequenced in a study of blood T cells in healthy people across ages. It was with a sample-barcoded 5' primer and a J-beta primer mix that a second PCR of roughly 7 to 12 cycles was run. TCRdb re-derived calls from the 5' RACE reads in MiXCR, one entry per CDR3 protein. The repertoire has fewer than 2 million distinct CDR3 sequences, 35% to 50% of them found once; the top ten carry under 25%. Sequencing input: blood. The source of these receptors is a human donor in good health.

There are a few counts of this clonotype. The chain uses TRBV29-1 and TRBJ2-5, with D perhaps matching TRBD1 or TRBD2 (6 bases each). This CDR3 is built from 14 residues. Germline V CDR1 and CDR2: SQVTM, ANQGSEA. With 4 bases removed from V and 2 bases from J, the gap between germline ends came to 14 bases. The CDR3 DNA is TGCAGCGTTGGTCGTGGGGGGCTTCAAGAGACCCAGTACTTC. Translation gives CSVGRGGLQETQYF.

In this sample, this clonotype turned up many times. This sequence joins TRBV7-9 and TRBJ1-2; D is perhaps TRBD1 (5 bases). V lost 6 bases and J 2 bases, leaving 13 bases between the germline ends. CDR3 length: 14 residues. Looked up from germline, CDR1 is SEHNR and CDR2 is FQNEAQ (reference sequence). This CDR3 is CASSWGGPNYGYTF. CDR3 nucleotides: TGTGCCAGCAGTTGGGGGGGACCAAACTATGGCTACACCTTC.

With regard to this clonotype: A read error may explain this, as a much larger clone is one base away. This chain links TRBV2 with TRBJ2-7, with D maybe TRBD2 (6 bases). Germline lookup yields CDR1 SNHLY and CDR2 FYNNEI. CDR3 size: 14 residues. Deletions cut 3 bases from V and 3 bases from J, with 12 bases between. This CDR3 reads CASSEEGYFYEQYF. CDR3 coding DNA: TGTGCCAGCAGTGAGGAGGGGTACTTCTACGAGCAGTACTTC. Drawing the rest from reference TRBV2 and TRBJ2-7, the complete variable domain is EPEVTQTPSHQVTQMGQEVILRCVPISNHLYFYWYRQILGQKVEFLVSFYNNEISEKSEIFDDQFSVERPDGSNFTLKIRSTKLEDSAMYFCASSEEGYFYEQYFGPGTRLTVT.

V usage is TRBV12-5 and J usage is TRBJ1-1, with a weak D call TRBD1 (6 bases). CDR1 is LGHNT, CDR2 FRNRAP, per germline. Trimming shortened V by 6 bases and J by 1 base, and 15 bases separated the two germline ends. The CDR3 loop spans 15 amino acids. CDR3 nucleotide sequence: TGTGCTAGTGGCCAAGGGACATCTTCGAACACTGAAGCTTTCTTT. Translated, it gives CASGQGTSSNTEAFF. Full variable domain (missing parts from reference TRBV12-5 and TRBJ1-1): DARVTQTPRHKVTEMGQEVTMRCQPILGHNTVFWYRQTMMQGLELLAYFRNRAPLDDSGMPKDRFSAEMPDATLATLKIQPSEPRDSAVYFCASGQGTSSNTEAFFGQGTRLTVV.

This CDR3 reads CASGQGHQPQHF. In DNA form, the CDR3 reads TGTGCCAGCGGACAGGGCCATCAGCCCCAGCATTTT. This sequence joins TRBV28 and TRBJ1-5; the match to TRBD1 covers 8 bases. V shed 8 bases and J 5 bases; nucleotides not matched to a gene: 2. Per germline, CDR1 MDHEN and CDR2 SYDVKM. The CDR3 contains 12 residues.

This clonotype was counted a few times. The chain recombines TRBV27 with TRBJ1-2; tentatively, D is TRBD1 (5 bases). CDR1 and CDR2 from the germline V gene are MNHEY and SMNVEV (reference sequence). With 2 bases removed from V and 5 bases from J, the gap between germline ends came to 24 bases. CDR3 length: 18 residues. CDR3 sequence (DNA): TGTGCCAGCAGTTTAAGGTTTTTCGGGGGGGAAGTACGGTATGGCTACACCTTC. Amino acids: CASSLRFFGGEVRYGYTF.

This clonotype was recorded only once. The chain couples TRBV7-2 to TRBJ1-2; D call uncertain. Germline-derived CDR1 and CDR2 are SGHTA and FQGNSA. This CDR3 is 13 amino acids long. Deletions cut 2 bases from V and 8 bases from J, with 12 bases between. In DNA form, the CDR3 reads TGTGCCAGCAGCTTATCACAGCTCCCCGGCTACACCTTC. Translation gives CASSLSQLPGYTF.

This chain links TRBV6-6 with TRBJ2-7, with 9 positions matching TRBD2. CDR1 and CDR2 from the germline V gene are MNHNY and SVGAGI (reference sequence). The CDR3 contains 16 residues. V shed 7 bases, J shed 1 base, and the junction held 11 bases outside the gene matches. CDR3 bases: TGTGCCAGCATGAGGGTTAGCGGGGGCCCTTCCTACGAGCAGTACTTC. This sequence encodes CASMRVSGGPSYEQYF.

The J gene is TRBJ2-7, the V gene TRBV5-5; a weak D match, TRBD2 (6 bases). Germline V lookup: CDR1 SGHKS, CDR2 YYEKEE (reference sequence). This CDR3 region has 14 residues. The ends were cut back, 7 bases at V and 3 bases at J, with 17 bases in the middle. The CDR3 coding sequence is TGTGCCAGCGGATATCTAGCGCCGGGCTACGAGCAGTACTTC. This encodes CASGYLAPGYEQYF.

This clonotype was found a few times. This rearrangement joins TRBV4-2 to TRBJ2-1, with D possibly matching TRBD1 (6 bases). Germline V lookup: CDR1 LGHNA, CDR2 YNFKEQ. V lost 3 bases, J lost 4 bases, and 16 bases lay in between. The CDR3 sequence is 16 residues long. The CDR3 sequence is CASSHSGQFGYNEQFF. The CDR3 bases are TGTGCCAGCAGCCACTCCGGACAGTTTGGGTACAATGAGCAGTTCTTC.

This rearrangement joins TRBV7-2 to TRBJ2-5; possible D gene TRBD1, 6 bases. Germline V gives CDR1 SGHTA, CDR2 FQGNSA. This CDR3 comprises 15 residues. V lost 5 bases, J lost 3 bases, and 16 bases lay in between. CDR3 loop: CASSAPWDTKETQYF. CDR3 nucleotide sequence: TGTGCCAGCAGCGCCCCTTGGGACACAAAAGAGACCCAGTACTTC.

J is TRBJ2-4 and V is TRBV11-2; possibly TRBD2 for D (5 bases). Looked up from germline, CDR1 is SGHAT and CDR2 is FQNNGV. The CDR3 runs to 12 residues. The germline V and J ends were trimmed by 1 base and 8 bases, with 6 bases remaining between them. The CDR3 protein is CASSLGGYIQYF. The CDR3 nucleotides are TGTGCCAGCAGCTTAGGCGGGTACATTCAGTACTTC.

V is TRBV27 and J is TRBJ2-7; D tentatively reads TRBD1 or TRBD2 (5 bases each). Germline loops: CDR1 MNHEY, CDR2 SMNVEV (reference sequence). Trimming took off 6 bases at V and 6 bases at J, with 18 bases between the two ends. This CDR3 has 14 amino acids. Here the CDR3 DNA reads TGTGCCAGCAGGAGGGGAGACTTTAATCCCGAGCAGTACTTC. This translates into CASRRGDFNPEQYF.

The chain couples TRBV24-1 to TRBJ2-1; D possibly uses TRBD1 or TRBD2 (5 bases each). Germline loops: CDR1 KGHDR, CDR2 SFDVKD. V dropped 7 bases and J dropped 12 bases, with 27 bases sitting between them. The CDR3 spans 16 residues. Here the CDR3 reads CATRGVGTDTYSGQFF. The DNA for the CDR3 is TGTGCCACCAGGGGGGTAGGGACCGACACCTATAGTGGGCAGTTCTTC.

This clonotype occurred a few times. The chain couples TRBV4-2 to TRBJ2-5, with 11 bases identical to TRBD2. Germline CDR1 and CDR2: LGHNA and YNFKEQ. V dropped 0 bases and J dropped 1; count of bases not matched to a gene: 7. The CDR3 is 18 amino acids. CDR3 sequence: CASSQDGHLAGGQETQYF. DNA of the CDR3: TGTGCCAGCAGCCAAGACGGACATCTAGCGGGGGGCCAAGAGACCCAGTACTTC.

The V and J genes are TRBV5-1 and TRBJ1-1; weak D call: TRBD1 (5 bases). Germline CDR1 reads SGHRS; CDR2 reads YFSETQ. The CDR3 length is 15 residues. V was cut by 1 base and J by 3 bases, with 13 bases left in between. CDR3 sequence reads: CASSLWRGADTEAFF. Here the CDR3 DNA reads TGCGCCAGCAGCTTGTGGAGGGGCGCGGACACTGAAGCTTTCTTT. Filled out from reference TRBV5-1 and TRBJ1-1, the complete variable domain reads KAGVTQTPRYLIKTRGQQVTLSCSPISGHRSVSWYQQTPGQGLQFLFEYFSETQRNKGNFPGRFSGRQFSNSRSEMNVSTLELGDSALYLCASSLWRGADTEAFFGQGTRLTVV.

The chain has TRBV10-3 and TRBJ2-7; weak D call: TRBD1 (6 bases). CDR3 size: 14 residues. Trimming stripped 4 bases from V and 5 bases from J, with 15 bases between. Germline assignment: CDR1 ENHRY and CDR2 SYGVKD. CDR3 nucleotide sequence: TGTGCCATCAGTGCCGGCAGGGGAAGGGACGAGCAGTACTTC. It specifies CAISAGRGRDEQYF.

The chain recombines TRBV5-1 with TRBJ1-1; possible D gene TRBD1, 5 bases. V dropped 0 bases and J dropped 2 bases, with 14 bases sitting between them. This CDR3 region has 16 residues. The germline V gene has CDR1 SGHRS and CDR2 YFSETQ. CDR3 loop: CASSLARGGVNTEAFF. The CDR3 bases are TGCGCCAGCAGCTTGGCCCGCGGAGGGGTCAACACTGAAGCTTTCTTT.

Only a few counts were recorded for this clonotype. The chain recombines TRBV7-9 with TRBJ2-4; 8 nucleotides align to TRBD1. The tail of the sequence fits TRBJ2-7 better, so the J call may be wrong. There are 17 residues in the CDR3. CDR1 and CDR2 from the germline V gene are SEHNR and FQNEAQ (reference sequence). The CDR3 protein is CASSPRGGQVKTYEQYF. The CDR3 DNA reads TGTGCCAGCAGCCCCCGTGGGGGACAGGTGAAGACCTACGAGCAGTACTTC.

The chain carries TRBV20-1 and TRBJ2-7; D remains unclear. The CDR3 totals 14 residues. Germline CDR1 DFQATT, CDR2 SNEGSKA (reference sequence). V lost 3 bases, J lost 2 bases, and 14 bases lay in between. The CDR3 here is CSARGAVTPYEQYF. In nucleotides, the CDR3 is TGCAGTGCTAGGGGTGCAGTTACTCCCTACGAGCAGTACTTC.

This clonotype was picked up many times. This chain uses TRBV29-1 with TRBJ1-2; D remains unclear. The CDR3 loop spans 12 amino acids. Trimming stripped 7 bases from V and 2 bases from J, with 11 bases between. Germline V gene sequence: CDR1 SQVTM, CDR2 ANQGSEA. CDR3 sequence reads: CSASDGNYGYTF. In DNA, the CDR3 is TGCAGCGCATCGGACGGGAACTATGGCTACACCTTC.

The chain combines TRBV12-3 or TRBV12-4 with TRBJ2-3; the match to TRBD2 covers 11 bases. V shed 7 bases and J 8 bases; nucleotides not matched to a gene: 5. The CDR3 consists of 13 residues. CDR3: CASTLLAGGTQYF. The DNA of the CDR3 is TGTGCCAGCACCCTTCTAGCGGGGGGTACGCAGTATTTT.